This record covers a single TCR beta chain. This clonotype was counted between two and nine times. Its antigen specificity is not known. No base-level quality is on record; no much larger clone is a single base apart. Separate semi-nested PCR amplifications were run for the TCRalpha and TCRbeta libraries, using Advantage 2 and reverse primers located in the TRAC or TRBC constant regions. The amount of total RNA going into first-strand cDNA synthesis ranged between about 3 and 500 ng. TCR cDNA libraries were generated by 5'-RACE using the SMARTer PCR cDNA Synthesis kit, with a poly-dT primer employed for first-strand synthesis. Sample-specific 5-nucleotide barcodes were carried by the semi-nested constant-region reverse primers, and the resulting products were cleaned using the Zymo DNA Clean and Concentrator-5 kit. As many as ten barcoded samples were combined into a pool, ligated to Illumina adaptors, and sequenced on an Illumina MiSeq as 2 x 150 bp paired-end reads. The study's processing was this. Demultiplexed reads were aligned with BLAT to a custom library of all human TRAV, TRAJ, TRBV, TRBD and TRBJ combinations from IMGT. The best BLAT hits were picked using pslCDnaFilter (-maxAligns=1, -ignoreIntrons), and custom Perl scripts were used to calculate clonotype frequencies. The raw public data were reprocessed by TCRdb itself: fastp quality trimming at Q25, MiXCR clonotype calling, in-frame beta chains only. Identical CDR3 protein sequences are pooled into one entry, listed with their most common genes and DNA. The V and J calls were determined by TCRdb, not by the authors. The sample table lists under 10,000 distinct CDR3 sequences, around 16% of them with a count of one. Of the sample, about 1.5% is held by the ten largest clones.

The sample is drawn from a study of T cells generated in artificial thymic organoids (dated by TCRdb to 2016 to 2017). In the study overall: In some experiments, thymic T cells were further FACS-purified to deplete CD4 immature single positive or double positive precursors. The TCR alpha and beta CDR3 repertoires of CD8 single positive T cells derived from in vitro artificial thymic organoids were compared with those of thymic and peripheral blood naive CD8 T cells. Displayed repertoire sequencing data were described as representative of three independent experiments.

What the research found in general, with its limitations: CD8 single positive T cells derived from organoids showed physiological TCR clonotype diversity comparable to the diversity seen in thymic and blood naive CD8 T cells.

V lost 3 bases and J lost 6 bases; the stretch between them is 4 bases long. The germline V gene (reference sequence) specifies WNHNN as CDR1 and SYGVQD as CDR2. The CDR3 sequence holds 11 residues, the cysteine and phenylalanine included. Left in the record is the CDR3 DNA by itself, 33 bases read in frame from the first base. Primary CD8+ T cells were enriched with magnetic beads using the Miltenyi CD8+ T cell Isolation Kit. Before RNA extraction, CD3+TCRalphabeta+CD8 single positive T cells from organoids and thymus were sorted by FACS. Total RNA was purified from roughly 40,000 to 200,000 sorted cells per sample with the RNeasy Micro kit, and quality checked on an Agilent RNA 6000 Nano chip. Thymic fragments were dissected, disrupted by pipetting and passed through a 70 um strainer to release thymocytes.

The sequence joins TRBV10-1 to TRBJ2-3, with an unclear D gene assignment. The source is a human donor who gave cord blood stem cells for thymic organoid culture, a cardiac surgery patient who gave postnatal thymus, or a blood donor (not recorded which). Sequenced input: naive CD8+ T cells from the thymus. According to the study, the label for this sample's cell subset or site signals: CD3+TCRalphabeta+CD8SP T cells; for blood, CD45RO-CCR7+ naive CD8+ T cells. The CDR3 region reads CASSESDTQYF. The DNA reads TGCGCCAGCAGTGAAAGTGATACGCAGTATTTT.